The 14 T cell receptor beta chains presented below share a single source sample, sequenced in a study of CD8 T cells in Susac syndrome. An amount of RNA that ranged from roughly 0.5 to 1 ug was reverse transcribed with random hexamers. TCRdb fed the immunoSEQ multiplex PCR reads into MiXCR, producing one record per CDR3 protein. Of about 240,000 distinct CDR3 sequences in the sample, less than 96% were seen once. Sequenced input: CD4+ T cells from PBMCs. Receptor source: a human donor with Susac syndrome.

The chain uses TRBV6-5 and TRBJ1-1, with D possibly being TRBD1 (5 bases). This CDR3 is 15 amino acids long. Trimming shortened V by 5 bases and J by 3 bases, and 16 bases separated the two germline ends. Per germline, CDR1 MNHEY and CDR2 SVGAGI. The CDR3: CASSRDEGSYTEAFF. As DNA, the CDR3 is TGTGCCAGCAGTCGAGACGAGGGGAGCTACACTGAAGCTTTCTTT.

In nucleotides, the CDR3 is TGTGCCAGCAGTTCCAGCCAAGCGGGAGGGTGGTCCGAGCAGTACTTC. Translated: CASSSSQAGGWSEQYF. This chain connects TRBV28 to TRBJ2-7; 10 positions agree with TRBD2. The V gene end was trimmed by 4 bases and the J gene end by 6 bases; junction bases not matched to a gene: 12. This CDR3 comprises 16 residues. Germline V gives CDR1 MDHEN, CDR2 SYDVKM.

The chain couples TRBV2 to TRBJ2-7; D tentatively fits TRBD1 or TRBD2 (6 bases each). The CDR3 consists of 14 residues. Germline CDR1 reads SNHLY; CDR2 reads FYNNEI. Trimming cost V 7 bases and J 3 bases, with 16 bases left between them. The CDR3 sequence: CASTKQGGFYEQYF. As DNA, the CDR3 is TGTGCCAGCACAAAACAGGGAGGTTTCTACGAGCAGTACTTC.

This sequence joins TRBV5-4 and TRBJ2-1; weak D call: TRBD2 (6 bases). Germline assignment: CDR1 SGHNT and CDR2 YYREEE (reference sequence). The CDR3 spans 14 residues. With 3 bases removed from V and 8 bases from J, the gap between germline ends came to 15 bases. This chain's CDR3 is CASSWDSAFDEQFF. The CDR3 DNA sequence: TGTGCCAGCAGCTGGGACTCCGCCTTCGATGAGCAGTTCTTC.

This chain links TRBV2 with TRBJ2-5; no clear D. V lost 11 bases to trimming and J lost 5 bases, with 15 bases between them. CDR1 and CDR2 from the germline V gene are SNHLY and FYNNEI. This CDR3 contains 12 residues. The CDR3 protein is CADRVERETQYF. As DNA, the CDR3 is TGTGCCGATAGGGTGGAGAGGGAGACCCAGTACTTC. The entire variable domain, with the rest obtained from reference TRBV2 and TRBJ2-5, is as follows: EPEVTQTPSHQVTQMGQEVILRCVPISNHLYFYWYRQILGQKVEFLVSFYNNEISEKSEIFDDQFSVERPDGSNFTLKIRSTKLEDSAMYFCADRVERETQYFGPGTRLLVL.

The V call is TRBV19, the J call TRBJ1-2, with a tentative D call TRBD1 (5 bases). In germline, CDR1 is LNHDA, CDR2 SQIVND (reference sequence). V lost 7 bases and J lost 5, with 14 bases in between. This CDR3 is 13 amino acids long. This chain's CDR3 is CASTLRGNYGYTF. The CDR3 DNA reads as TGTGCCAGTACCCTACGGGGGAATTATGGCTACACCTTC. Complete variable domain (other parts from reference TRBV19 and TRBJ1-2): DGGITQSPKYLFRKEGQNVTLSCEQNLNHDAMYWYRQDPGQGLRLIYYSQIVNDFQKGDIAEGYSVSREKKESFPLTVTSAQKNPTAFYLCASTLRGNYGYTFGSGTRLTVV.

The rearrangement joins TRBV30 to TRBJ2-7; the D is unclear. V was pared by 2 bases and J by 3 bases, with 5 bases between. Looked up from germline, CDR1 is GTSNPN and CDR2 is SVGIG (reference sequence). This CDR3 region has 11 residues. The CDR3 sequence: CAWSHNYEQYF. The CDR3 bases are TGTGCCTGGAGTCACAACTACGAGCAGTACTTC.

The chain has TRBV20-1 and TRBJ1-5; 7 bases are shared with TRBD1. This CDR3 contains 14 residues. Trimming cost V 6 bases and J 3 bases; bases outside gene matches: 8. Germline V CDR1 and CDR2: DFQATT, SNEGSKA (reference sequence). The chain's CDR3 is CSASFRGFNQPQHF. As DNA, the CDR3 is TGCAGTGCGAGCTTCAGGGGGTTCAATCAGCCCCAGCATTTT.

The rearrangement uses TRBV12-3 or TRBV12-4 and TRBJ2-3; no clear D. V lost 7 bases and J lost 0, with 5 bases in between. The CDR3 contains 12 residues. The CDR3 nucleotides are TGTGCCAGCACCTCAAGCACAGATACGCAGTATTTT. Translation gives CASTSSTDTQYF.

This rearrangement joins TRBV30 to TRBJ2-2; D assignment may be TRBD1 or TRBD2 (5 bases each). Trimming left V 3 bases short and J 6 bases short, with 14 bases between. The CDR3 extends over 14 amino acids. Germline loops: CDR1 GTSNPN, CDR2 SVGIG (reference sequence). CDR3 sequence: CAWRALQGAGELFF. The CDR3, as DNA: TGTGCCTGGAGAGCACTTCAGGGAGCCGGGGAGCTGTTTTTT.

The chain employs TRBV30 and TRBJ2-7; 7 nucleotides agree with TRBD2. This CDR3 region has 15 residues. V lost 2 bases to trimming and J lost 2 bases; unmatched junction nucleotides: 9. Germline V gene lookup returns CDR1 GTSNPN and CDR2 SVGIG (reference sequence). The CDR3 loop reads CAWSQGRVIAYEQYF. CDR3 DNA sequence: TGTGCCTGGAGTCAAGGGAGGGTAATTGCCTACGAGCAGTACTTC.

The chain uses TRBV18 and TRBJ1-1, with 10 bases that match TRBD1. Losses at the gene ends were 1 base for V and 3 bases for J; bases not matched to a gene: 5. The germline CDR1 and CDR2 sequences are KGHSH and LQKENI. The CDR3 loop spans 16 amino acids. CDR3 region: CASSPQDRGPYTEAFF. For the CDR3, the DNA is TGTGCCAGCTCACCACAAGACAGGGGGCCTTACACTGAAGCTTTCTTT.

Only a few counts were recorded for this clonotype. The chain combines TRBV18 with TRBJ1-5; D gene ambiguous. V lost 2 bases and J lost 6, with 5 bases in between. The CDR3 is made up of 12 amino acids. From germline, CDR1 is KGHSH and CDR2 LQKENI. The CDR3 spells CASSPLGQPQHF. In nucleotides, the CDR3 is TGTGCCAGCTCACCATTAGGTCAGCCCCAGCATTTT.

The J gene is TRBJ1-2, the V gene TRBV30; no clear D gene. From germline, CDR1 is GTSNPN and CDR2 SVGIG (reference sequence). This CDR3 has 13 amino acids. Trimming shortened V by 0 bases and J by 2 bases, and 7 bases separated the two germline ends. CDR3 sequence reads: CAWSVSINYGYTF. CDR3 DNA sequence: TGTGCCTGGAGTGTATCGATAAACTATGGCTACACCTTC.